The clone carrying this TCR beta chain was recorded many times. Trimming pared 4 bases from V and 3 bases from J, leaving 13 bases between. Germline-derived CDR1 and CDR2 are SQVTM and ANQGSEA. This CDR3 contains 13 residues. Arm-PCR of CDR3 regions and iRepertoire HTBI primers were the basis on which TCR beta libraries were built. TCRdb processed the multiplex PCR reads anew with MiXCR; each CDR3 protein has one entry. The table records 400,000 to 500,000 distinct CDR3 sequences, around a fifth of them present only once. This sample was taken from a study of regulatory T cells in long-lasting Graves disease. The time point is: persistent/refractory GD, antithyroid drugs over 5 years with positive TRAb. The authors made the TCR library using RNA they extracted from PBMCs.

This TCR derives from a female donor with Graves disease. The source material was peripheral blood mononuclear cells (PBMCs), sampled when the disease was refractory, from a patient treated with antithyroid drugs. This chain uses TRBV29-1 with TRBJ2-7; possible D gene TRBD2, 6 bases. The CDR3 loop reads CSVVRGTLYEQYF. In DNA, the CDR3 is TGCAGCGTTGTACGTGGGACTCTCTACGAGCAGTACTTC.